The entry below describes one T cell receptor beta chain. The record originates from a study of T cell changes during pregnancy in multiple sclerosis. TCRdb's table, derived via immunoSEQ multiplex PCR, lists solely in-frame clones and lacks some. The table lists 64,000 or so clones, 96% of them singletons, with about 2.3% in the top ten. Germline CDR1 ENHRY, CDR2 SYGVKD. Trimming left V 5 bases short and J 5 bases short, with 22 bases between. CDR3 length: 16 residues. This chain links TRBV10-3 with TRBJ2-7, with D maybe TRBD2 (6 bases). This sequence originates from a female donor with multiple sclerosis, enrolled in a pregnancy study. Material: CD8+ T cells from peripheral blood mononuclear cells, obtained after pregnancy. CDR3 region: CAISPLEGRTADEQYF. The CDR3 DNA sequence: TGTGCCATCAGTCCCCTAGAAGGGAGGACCGCTGACGAGCAGTACTTC.